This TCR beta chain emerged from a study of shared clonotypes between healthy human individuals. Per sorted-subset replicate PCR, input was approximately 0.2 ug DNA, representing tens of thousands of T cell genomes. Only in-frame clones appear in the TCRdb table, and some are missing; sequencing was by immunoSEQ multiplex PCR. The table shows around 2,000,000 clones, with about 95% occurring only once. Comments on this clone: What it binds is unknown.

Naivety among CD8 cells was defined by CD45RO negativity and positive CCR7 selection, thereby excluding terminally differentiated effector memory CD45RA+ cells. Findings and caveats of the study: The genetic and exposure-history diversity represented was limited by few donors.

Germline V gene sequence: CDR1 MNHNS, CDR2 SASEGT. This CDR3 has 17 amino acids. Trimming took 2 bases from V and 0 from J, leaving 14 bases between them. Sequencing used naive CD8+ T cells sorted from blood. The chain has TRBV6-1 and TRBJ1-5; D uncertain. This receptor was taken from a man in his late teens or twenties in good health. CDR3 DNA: TGTGCCAGCAGTGAAATTTGGGTCAGGATTAGCAATCAGCCCCAGCATTTT. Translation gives CASSEIWVRISNQPQHF.